Below are 11 T cell receptor beta chains sequenced from a single sample in a study of neurological immune-mediated disorders. TCRdb ran MiXCR on the 5' RACE reads and lists one entry per CDR3 protein. This table has roughly 9,800 distinct CDR3 sequences, under 25% appearing once. Sequencing used CD8+ T cells from blood. The receptors here all came from a woman aged 40 to 50 with multiple sclerosis.

This clonotype showed up many times. The V and J genes are TRBV4-1 and TRBJ2-1; D is perhaps TRBD1 (5 bases). Germline values: CDR1 MGHRA, CDR2 YSYEKL. This CDR3 has 13 amino acids. The ends were cut back, 4 bases at V and 4 bases at J, with 8 bases in the middle. CDR3 DNA: TGCGCCAGCAGCCTTCGACAGTACAATGAGCAGTTCTTC. It translates to CASSLRQYNEQFF.

This clonotype appeared once. An end of the junction does not agree with germline; a read error may underlie this. The rearrangement links TRBV5-1 to TRBJ2-7; D possibly matches TRBD1 or TRBD2 (5 bases each). The CDR3 is 15 residues long. Germline CDR1 and CDR2: SGHRS and YFSETQ. Here the CDR3 reads CASSLWGPRERDWDF. The CDR3 DNA is TGCGCCAGCAGCTTGTGGGGACCGAGAGAGAGAGATTGGGATTTC. Together with reference TRBV5-1 and TRBJ2-7, the CDR3 gives the full variable domain: KAGVTQTPRYLIKTRGQQVTLSCSPISGHRSVSWYQQTPGQGLQFLFEYFSETQRNKGNFPGRFSGRQFSNSRSEMNVSTLELGDSALYLCASSLWGPRERDWDFGPGTRLTVT.

The chain combines TRBV5-1 with TRBJ2-2, with D maybe TRBD2 (6 bases). Per the germline V gene, CDR1 is SGHRS and CDR2 is YFSETQ. The ends were cut back, 2 bases at V and 5 bases at J, with 13 bases in the middle. The CDR3 has 15 residues. The CDR3 DNA sequence: TGCGCCAGCAGCTTCGGCAGCGGGTCAACCGGGGAGCTGTTTTTT. Amino acids: CASSFGSGSTGELFF. Drawing the rest from reference TRBV5-1 and TRBJ2-2, the complete variable domain is KAGVTQTPRYLIKTRGQQVTLSCSPISGHRSVSWYQQTPGQGLQFLFEYFSETQRNKGNFPGRFSGRQFSNSRSEMNVSTLELGDSALYLCASSFGSGSTGELFFGEGSRLTVL.

In this sample, this clonotype turned up many times. The genes are TRBV7-6 and TRBJ2-2, with D hard to call. The V end was cut by 5 bases, the J end by 9 bases, with 19 bases between. Germline-derived CDR1 and CDR2 are SGHVS and FNYEAQ. This CDR3 contains 15 residues. The CDR3 protein is CASSEHPGPDRELFF. Here the CDR3 DNA reads TGTGCCAGCAGCGAACACCCCGGACCCGACCGGGAGCTGTTTTTT.

This clonotype was recorded many times. The J gene is TRBJ2-7, the V gene TRBV7-9; the match to TRBD1 covers 7 bases. The length of the CDR3 is 14 residues. Germline V lookup: CDR1 SEHNR, CDR2 FQNEAQ (reference sequence). V lost 5 bases, J lost 3 bases, and 7 bases stayed unmatched. CDR3 sequence reads: CASSLTGVGYEQYF. The CDR3 coding sequence is TGTGCCAGCAGCCTTACAGGGGTGGGCTACGAGCAGTACTTC.

This clonotype ranks as medium-sized. The chain has TRBV5-1 and TRBJ2-1, with D perhaps matching TRBD2 (6 bases). Germline CDR1 SGHRS, CDR2 YFSETQ. Trimming removed 0 bases at V and 3 bases at J, with 7 bases between. This CDR3 region has 14 residues. The CDR3: CASSLEGLYNEQFF. CDR3 sequence (DNA): TGCGCCAGCAGCTTGGAGGGACTCTACAATGAGCAGTTCTTC.

This clonotype was seen at least ten times. The chain links TRBV27 to TRBJ2-1; D unresolved. The CDR3 contains 11 residues. CDR1 and CDR2 (germline): MNHEY, SMNVEV (reference sequence). Trimming took 4 bases from V and 8 from J, leaving 6 bases between them. The CDR3 bases are TGTGCCAGCAGTTCCTCGGATGAGCAGTTCTTC. Its protein is CASSSSDEQFF.

This clonotype came up many times. The V and J genes are TRBV3-1 and TRBJ1-5, with D tentatively TRBD1 (6 bases). The ends were cut back, 0 bases at V and 6 bases at J, with 12 bases in the middle. Germline V lookup: CDR1 LGHDT, CDR2 YNNKEL (reference sequence). CDR3 size: 15 residues. The CDR3 spells CASSQESGATQPQHF. The CDR3 DNA sequence: TGTGCCAGCAGCCAAGAGTCAGGGGCGACTCAGCCCCAGCATTTT.

Ten or more counts support this clonotype. The gene calls are TRBV24-1 and TRBJ2-3; 8 nucleotides align to TRBD2. Trimming removed 5 bases from V and 4 bases from J; junction bases left unmatched: 4. The V gene's germline CDR1 is KGHDR and CDR2 SFDVKD. The CDR3 sequence is 14 residues long. The CDR3 loop reads CATSGSGEPDTQYF. The DNA for the CDR3 is TGTGCCACCAGTGGTAGCGGGGAACCAGATACGCAGTATTTT.

J is TRBJ1-6 and V is TRBV6-5; unclear D gene. The CDR3 totals 14 residues. Germline V gene lookup returns CDR1 MNHEY and CDR2 SVGAGI. V lost 4 bases and J lost 2, with 6 bases in between. DNA of the CDR3: TGTGCCAGCAGTTCCGGGACCTATAATTCACCCCTCCACTTT. It yields the protein CASSSGTYNSPLHF.

This clonotype was detected ten times or more. This chain uses TRBV7-2 with TRBJ2-1; D ambiguous. CDR3 size: 14 residues. Germline CDR1 and CDR2: SGHTA and FQGNSA. Trimming took off 7 bases at V and 9 bases at J, with 19 bases between the two ends. The CDR3 reads CASTRTKRTSEQFF. The CDR3 coding sequence is TGTGCCAGCACGAGGACGAAACGGACGTCTGAGCAGTTCTTC.